Listed below are T cell receptor beta chains from one sample, sequenced in a study of blood T cell repertoires in COVID-19. Measured with immunoSEQ multiplex PCR; TCRdb has only the in-frame clones, and not every one. The table lists around 250,000 clones, about 80% of them singletons. The sample consisted of peripheral blood. The receptor set was obtained from a man aged 25 to 45 who had recovered from COVID-19. Each CDR3 is given with its conserved first and last residue. D genes are given only for firm matches. A row's size may be missing; if present it is once, few, many or a size class.

V: TRBV4-2; J: TRBJ2-4; size: once; D: TRBD2; CDR3: CASSQGGLAGVRAKNIQYF; DNA: TGTGCCAGCAGCCAAGGGGGACTAGCGGGGGTGAGGGCCAAAAACATTCAGTACTTC
V: TRBV7-9; J: TRBJ1-3; size: NA; D: TRBD1; CDR3: CASSSGQGTGNTIYF; DNA: TGTGCCAGCAGCTCTGGACAGGGGACCGGAAACACCATATATTTT
V: TRBV28; J: TRBJ2-4; size: NA; D: NA; CDR3: CASSLLGAIAKNIQYF; DNA: TGTGCCAGCAGTTTACTGGGGGCTATAGCCAAAAACATTCAGTACTTC
V: TRBV6-6; J: TRBJ1-5; size: NA; D: TRBD1; CDR3: CASSQRGPGNQPQHF; DNA: TGTGCCAGCAGTCAAAGGGGGCCCGGCAATCAGCCCCAGCATTTT
V: TRBV27; J: TRBJ1-1; size: many; D: NA; CDR3: CASRTGGNTEAFF; DNA: TGTGCCAGCAGGACAGGCGGGAACACTGAAGCTTTCTTT
V: TRBV9; J: TRBJ2-5; size: NA; D: NA; CDR3: CASSVDREVQETQYF; DNA: TGTGCCAGCAGCGTGGACAGAGAAGTACAAGAGACCCAGTACTTC
V: TRBV27; J: TRBJ1-1; size: NA; D: NA; CDR3: CASRLGRATEAFF; DNA: TGTGCCAGCAGATTGGGCAGGGCAACTGAAGCTTTCTTT
V: TRBV4-2; J: TRBJ1-1; size: NA; D: NA; CDR3: CASSQASGRAEAFF; DNA: TGTGCCAGCAGCCAAGCGTCCGGCCGGGCTGAAGCTTTCTTT
V: TRBV12-3/TRBV12-4; J: TRBJ2-7; size: NA; D: NA; CDR3: CASSRYPAYEQYF; DNA: TGTGCCAGCAGTCGTTATCCCGCCTACGAGCAGTACTTC
V: TRBV5-1; J: TRBJ1-2; size: NA; D: TRBD1; CDR3: CASSPGDSNYGYTF; DNA: TGCGCCAGCAGCCCCGGGGACAGCAACTATGGCTACACCTTC
V: TRBV11-3; J: TRBJ2-1; size: NA; D: TRBD1; CDR3: CASSQGDSPYNEQFF; DNA: TGTGCCAGCAGCCAGGGGGACAGCCCTTACAATGAGCAGTTCTTC
V: TRBV11-2; J: TRBJ2-3; size: NA; D: NA; CDR3: CASSLYGQSTDTQYF; DNA: TGTGCCAGCAGCTTATACGGACAGAGCACAGATACGCAGTATTTT
V: TRBV9; J: TRBJ1-3; size: NA; D: NA; CDR3: CASSAYISGNTIYF; DNA: TGTGCCAGCAGCGCGTACATCTCTGGAAACACCATATATTTT
V: TRBV19; J: TRBJ1-5; size: few; D: NA; CDR3: CASSRNPVERNQPQHF; DNA: TGTGCCAGTAGTAGGAATCCGGTGGAGCGCAATCAGCCCCAGCATTTT
V: TRBV2; J: TRBJ2-1; size: NA; D: TRBD2; CDR3: CASSVSGGPYNEQFF; DNA: TGTGCCAGCAGCGTCAGCGGGGGCCCTTACAATGAGCAGTTCTTC
V: TRBV5-6; J: TRBJ1-3; size: NA; D: TRBD1; CDR3: CASRDRGTGNTIYF; DNA: TGTGCCAGCAGGGACAGGGGCACTGGAAACACCATATATTTT
V: TRBV19; J: TRBJ2-7; size: NA; D: TRBD1; CDR3: CASSVSGTGVHEQYF; DNA: TGTGCCAGTAGTGTATCCGGGACAGGGGTACACGAGCAGTACTTC
V: TRBV14; J: TRBJ1-2; size: many; D: NA; CDR3: CASSQDRGKFTF; DNA: TGTGCCAGCAGCCAAGATCGAGGGAAATTCACCTTC
V: TRBV2; J: TRBJ1-2; size: NA; D: TRBD1; CDR3: CASSPWDRGPYGYTF; DNA: TGTGCCAGCTCACCTTGGGACAGGGGGCCCTATGGCTACACCTTC